At least ten counts were recorded for the clone carrying this T cell receptor beta chain. Its antigen is still unknown. The lymph nodes were axillary draining lymph nodes from breast cancer patients. The data stem from a study of breast tumors, draining lymph nodes, adjacent tissues. Findings and limits, study-wide: Tumor TCR diversity was below lymph nodes but above nontumor tissue. Most tumor T cells seemingly derive from lymph node, then expand in tumor. The lymph node origin of tumor T cells was framed as consistent with a hypothesis, not demonstrated. Compared with basal-like, luminal-like tumors shared significantly more repertoire with nontumor tissue.

V shed 4 bases, J shed 1 base, and the junction held 3 bases outside the gene matches. Looked up from germline, CDR1 is LNHDA and CDR2 is SQIVND (reference sequence). The CDR3 runs to 14 residues. TCRdb re-called the multiplex PCR reads with MiXCR, one entry per CDR3 protein. Here the sample spans fewer than 250,000 distinct CDR3 sequences, 32% being singletons. This clonotype originated in a female donor with breast cancer. Some clones in this sample may be carry-over from other donors' samples. The sample comprised axillary lymph node tissue. This chain joins TRBV19 and TRBJ2-5, with 7 bases lining up with TRBD2. The CDR3 DNA follows: TGTGCCAGTAGTAGGGGGGGTATCCAAGAGACCCAGTACTTC. It specifies CASSRGGIQETQYF.